This T cell receptor beta chain is from a study of T-cell reconstitution after alpha-beta-depleted transplantation in children. Notes on the study in general: Some patients' high day-60 TCRbeta diversity was attributed to recipient cells surviving conditioning. The study reportedly traced alpha-beta T cells about two months after transplant to several hundred expanded graft clones.

A library of TCRbeta sequences, prepared with unique molecular identifiers, was generated. TCRdb called the PCR reads again in MiXCR, with one record for every CDR3 protein. The sample includes 55,000 to 70,000 distinct CDR3 sequences, approximately 11% of them seen just once. This clonotype was observed many times. The antigen remains undetermined. This CDR3 region has 14 residues. V was clipped by 5 bases and J by 9 bases, with 17 bases between them. Germline V CDR1 and CDR2: MDHEN, SYDVKM. The specimen was PBMCs, collected before TCRalphabeta/CD19-depleted stem cell transplant. The origin of this receptor is a boy younger than 18 with acute myeloid leukemia, due to receive a stem cell transplant. This chain connects TRBV28 to TRBJ2-1; possible D gene TRBD2, 6 bases. The CDR3 DNA sequence: TGTGCCAGCAGTCAAATCCGGGACTTCAGTGAGCAGTTCTTC. Translating gives CASSQIRDFSEQFF.